This record looks at one T cell receptor (beta chain) sequence and its context. The CDR3 has 14 amino acids. Germline V lookup: CDR1 MNHEY, CDR2 SVGAGI. The V end was cut by 6 bases, the J end by 1 base, with 7 bases between. This sample was included in a study of control samples from healthy donors and cancer patients. Assay: immunoSEQ multiplex PCR; the TCRdb copy retains only in-frame clones and omits some. The data contain just over 150,000 clones, 94% of them singletons. This clonotype originated in a woman aged 40 to 50 in good health. Sequenced material: blood. The rearrangement uses TRBV6-5 and TRBJ2-6, with no clear D. The CDR3 bases are TGTGCCAGCAGAGAGATGTCTGGGGCCAACGTCCTGACTTTC. Translation gives CASREMSGANVLTF.